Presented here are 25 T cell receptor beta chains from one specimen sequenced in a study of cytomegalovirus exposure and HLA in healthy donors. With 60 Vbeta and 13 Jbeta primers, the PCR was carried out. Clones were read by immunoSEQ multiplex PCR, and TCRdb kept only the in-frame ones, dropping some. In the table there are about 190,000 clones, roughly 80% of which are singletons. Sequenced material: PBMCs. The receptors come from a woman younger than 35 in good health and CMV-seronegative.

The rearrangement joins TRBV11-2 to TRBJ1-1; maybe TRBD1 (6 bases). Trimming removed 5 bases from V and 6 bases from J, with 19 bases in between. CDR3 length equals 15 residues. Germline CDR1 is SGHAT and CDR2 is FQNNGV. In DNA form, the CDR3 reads TGTGCCAGCAGCAGAAGGGACACCAGAGGGGCTGAAGCTTTCTTT. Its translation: CASSRRDTRGAEAFF.

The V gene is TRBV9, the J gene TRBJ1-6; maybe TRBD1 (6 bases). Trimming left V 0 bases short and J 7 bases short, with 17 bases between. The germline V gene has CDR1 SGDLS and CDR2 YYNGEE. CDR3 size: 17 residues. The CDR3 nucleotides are TGTGCCAGCAGCGTAGCTCCCGGGGGAGGGGGAAATTCACCCCTCCACTTT. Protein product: CASSVAPGGGGNSPLHF. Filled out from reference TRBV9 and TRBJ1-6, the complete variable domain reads DSGVTQTPKHLITATGQRVTLRCSPRSGDLSVYWYQQSLDQGLQFLIQYYNGEERAKGNILERFSAQQFPDLHSELNLSSLELGDSALYFCASSVAPGGGGNSPLHFGNGTRLTVT.

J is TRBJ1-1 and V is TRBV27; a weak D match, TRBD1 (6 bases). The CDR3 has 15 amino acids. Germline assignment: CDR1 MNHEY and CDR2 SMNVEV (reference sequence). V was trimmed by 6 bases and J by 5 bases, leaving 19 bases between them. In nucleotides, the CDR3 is TGTGCCAGCAGCCTAGGGCAGGGGAGGGAGACTGAAGCTTTCTTT. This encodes CASSLGQGRETEAFF.

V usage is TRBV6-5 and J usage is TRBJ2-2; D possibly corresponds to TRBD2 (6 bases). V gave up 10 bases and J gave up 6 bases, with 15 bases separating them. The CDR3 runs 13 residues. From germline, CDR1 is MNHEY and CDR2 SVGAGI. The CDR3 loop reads CATRGNRAGELFF. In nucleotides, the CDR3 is TGTGCCACCCGGGGGAACCGGGCCGGGGAGCTGTTTTTT.

CDR3 in amino acids: CATSRVGSDRASDEKLFF. DNA for the CDR3: TGTGCCACCAGCAGAGTGGGCAGCGACAGGGCTTCGGACGAAAAACTGTTTTTT. The chain couples TRBV15 to TRBJ1-4; 7 bases agree with TRBD1. V gave up 1 base and J gave up 8 bases; unmatched junction bases: 16. This CDR3 region has 18 residues. Germline loops: CDR1 LNHNV, CDR2 YYDKDF (reference sequence).

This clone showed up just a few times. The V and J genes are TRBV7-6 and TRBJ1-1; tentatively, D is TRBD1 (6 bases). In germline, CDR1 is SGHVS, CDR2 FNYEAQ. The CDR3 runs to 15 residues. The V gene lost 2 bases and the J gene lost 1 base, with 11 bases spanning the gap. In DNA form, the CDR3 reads TGTGCCAGCAGCTTAATGGCAGGGGAGAACACTGAAGCTTTCTTT. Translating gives CASSLMAGENTEAFF.

The CDR3, as DNA: TGTGCCAGCATTTTGACAGGTCCCCAAAGTGGCTACACCTTC. Amino acid sequence: CASILTGPQSGYTF. The chain is built from TRBV6-1 and TRBJ1-2, with D perhaps matching TRBD1 (6 bases). Germline loops: CDR1 MNHNS, CDR2 SASEGT. This CDR3 region has 14 residues. V lost 7 bases and J lost 7, with 19 bases in between.

The DNA for the CDR3 is TGTGCCAGCAGCTTGGTCCCGGGAATGAACACTGAAGCTTTCTTT. Encoded protein: CASSLVPGMNTEAFF. The chain couples TRBV5-6 to TRBJ1-1; D not certain. Germline V CDR1 and CDR2: SGHDT, YYEEEE. V was cut by 0 bases and J by 0 bases, with 9 bases left in between. The CDR3 is 15 amino acids.

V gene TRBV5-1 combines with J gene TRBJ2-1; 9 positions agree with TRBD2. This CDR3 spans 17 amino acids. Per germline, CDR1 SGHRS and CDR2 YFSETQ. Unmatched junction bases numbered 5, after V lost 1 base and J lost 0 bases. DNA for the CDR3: TGCGCCAGCAGCTTGAGGACTAGCGCGAGCTCCTACAATGAGCAGTTCTTC. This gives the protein CASSLRTSASSYNEQFF.

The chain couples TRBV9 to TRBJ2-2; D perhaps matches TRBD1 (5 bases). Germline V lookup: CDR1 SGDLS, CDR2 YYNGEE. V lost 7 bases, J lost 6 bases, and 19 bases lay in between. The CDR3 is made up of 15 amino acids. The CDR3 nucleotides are TGTGCCAGCCGCAGAGCGACAGAAAAGTCCGGGGAGCTGTTTTTT. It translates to CASRRATEKSGELFF.

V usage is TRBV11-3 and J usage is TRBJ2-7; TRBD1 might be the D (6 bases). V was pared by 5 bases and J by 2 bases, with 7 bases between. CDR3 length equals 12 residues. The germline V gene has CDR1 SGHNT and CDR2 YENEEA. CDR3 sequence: CASSGDTYEQYF. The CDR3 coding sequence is TGTGCCAGCAGCGGGGACACCTACGAGCAGTACTTC.

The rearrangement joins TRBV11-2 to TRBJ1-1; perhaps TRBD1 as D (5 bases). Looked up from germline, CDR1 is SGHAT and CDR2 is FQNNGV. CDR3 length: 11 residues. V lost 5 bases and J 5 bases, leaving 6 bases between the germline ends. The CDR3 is CASSRGTEAFF. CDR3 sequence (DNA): TGTGCCAGCAGCAGGGGAACTGAAGCTTTCTTT.

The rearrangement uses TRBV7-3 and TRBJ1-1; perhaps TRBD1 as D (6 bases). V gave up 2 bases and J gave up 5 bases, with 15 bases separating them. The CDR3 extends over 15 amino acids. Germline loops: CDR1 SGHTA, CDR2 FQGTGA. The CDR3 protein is CASSLQGLKGTEAFF. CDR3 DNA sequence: TGTGCCAGCAGCTTACAGGGGCTCAAGGGGACTGAAGCTTTCTTT.

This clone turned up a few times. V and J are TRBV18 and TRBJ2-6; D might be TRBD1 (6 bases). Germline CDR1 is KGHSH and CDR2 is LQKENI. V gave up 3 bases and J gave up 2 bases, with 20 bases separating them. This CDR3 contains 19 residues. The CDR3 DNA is TGTGCCAGCTCACCCCCCAAGACAGGCAGCACCGCTGGGGCCAACGTCCTGACTTTC. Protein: CASSPPKTGSTAGANVLTF.

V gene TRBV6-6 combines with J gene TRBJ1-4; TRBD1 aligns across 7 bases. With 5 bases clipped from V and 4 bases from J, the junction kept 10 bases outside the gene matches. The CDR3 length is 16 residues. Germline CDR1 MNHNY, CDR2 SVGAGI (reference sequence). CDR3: CASSRFRDSFNEKLFF. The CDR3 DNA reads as TGTGCCAGCAGTCGCTTCCGGGACAGTTTTAATGAAAAACTGTTTTTT.

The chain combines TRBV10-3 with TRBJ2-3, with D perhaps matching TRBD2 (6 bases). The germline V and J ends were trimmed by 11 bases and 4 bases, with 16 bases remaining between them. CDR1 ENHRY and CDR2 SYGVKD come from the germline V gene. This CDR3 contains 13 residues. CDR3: CAATSPASDTQYF. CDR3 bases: TGTGCCGCGACTAGTCCGGCGTCAGATACGCAGTATTTT.

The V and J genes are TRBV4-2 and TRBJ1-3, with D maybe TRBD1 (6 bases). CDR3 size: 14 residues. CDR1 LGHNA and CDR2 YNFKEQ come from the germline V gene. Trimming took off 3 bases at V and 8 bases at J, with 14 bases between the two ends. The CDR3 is CASSHGTGKDTIYF. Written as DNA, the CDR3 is TGTGCCAGCAGCCACGGAACAGGGAAAGACACCATATATTTT.

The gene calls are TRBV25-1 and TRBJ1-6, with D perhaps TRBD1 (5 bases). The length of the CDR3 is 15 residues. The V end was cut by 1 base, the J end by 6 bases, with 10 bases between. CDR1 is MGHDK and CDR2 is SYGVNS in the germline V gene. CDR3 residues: CASSESRQGNSPLHF. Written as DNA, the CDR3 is TGTGCCAGCAGTGAATCTCGTCAGGGTAATTCACCCCTCCACTTT.

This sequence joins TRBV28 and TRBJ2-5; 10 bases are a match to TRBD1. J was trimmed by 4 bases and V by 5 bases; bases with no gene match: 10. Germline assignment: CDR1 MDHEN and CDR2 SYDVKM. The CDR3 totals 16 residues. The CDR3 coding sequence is TGTGCCAGCAGTCCCGCGGGGACAGGGGTGTCAGAGACCCAGTACTTC. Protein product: CASSPAGTGVSETQYF. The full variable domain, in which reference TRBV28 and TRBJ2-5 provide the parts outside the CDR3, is DVKVTQSSRYLVKRTGEKVFLECVQDMDHENMFWYRQDPGLGLRLIYFSYDVKMKEKGDIPEGYSVSREKKERFSLILESASTNQTSMYLCASSPAGTGVSETQYFGPGTRLLVL.

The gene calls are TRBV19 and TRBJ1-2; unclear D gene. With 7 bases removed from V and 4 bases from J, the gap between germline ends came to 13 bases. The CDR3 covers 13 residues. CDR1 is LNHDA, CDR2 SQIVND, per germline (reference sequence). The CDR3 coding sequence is TGTGCCAGTAAAGGACTGAGCCGCTATGGCTACACCTTC. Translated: CASKGLSRYGYTF. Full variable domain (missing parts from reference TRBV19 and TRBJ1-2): DGGITQSPKYLFRKEGQNVTLSCEQNLNHDAMYWYRQDPGQGLRLIYYSQIVNDFQKGDIAEGYSVSREKKESFPLTVTSAQKNPTAFYLCASKGLSRYGYTFGSGTRLTVV.

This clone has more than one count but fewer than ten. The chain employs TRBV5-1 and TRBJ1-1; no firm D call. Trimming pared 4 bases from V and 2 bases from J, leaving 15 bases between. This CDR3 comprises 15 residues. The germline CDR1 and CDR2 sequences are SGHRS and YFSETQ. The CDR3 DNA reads TGCGCCAGCAGCCCCTTCGGACGGGGAAACACTGAAGCTTTCTTT. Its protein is CASSPFGRGNTEAFF.

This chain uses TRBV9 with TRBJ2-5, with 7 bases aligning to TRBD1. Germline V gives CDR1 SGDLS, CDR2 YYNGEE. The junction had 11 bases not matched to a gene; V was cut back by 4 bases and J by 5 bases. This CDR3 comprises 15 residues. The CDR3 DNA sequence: TGTGCCAGCAGCTTCCGACAGGGTCAGAAGGAGACCCAGTACTTC. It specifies CASSFRQGQKETQYF.

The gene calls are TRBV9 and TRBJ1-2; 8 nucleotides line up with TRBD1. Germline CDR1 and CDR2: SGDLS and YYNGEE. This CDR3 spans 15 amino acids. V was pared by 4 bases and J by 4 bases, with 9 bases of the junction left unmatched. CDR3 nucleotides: TGTGCCAGCAGCCCACAGGGGGAGGGAATCTATGGCTACACCTTC. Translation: CASSPQGEGIYGYTF.

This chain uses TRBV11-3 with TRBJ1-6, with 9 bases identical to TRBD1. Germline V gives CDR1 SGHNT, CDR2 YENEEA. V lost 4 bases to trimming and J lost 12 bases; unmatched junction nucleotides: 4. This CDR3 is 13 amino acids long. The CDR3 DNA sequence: TGTGCCAGCAGCTCGACAGGGGGAGGACCCCTCCACTTT. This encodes CASSSTGGGPLHF.

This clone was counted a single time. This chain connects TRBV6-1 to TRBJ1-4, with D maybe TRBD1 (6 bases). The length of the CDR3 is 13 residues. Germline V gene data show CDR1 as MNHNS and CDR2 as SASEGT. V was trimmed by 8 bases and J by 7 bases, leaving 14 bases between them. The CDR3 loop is CASQRQAGEKLFF. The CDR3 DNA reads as TGTGCCAGCCAGAGACAGGCTGGTGAAAAACTGTTTTTT.